The TCR beta chain under discussion was sequenced for a study of identical twins. Using its own MiXCR run on the 5' RACE reads, TCRdb lists one record per CDR3 protein. The repertoire includes approximately 490,000 distinct CDR3 sequences, approximately 20% of them detected once, and 0.45% to 0.5% sits in the top ten. Germline values: CDR1 LGHDT, CDR2 YNNKEL (reference sequence). V was shortened by 1 base and J by 4 bases, with 16 bases between the two germline ends. This CDR3 has 16 residues. The same sample was also used in a study of yellow fever vaccine responses in identical twins.

This TCR came from a woman aged 18 to 35 in good health. This sequence joins TRBV3-1 and TRBJ1-1; a possible D gene is TRBD1 (5 bases). The sequenced sample was CD4+ T cells sorted from blood. DNA for the CDR3: TGTGCCAGCAGCCAAGGGGGCGCGACGTTAGGCACTGAAGCTTTCTTT. This gives the protein CASSQGGATLGTEAFF.